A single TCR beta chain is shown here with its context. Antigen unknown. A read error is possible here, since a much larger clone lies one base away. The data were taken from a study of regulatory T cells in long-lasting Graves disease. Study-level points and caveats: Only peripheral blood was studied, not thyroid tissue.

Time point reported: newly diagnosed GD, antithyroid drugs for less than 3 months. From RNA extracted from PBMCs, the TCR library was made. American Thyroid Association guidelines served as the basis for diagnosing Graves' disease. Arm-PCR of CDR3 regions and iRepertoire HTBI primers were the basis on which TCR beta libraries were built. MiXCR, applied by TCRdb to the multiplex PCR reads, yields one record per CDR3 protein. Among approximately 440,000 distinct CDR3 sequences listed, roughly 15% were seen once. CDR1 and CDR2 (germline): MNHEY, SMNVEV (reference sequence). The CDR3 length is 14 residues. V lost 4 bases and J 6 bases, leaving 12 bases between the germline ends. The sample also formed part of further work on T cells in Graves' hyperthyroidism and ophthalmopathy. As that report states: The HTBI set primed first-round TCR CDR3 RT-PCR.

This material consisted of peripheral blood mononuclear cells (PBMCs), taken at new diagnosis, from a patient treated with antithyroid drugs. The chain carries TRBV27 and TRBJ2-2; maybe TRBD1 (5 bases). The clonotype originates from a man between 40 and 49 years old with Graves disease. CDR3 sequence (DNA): TGTGCCAGCAGTTGCACAGGATACCCCGGGGAGCTGTTTTTT. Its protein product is CASSCTGYPGELFF.